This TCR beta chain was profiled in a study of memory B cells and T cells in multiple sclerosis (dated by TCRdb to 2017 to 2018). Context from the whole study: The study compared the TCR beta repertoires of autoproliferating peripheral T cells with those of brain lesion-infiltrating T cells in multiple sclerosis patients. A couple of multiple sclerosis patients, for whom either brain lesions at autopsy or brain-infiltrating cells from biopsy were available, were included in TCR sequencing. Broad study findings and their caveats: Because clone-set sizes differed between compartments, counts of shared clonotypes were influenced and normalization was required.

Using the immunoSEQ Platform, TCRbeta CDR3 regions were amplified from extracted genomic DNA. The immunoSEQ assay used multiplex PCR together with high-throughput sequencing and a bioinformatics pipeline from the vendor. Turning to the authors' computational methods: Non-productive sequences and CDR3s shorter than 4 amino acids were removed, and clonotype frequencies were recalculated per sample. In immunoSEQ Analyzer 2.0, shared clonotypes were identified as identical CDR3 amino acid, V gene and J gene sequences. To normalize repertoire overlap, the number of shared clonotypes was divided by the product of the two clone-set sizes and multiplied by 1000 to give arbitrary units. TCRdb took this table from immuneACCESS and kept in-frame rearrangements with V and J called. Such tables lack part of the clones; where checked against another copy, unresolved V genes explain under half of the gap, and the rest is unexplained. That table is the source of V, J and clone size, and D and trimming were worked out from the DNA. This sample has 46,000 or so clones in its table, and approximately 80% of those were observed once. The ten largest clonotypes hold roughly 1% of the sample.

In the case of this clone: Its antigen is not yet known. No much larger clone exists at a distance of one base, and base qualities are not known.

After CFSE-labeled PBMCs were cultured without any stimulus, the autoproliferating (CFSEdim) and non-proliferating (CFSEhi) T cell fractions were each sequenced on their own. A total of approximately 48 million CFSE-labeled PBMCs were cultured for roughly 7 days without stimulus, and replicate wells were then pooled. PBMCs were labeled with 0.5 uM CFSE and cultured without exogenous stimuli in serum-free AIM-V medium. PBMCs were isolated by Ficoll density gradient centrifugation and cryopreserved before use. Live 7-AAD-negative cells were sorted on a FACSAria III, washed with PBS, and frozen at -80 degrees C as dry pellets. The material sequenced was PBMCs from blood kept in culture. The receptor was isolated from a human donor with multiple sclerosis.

The CDR3 corresponds to CASSLGQANEKLFF. The DNA reads TGTGCCAGCAGCTTAGGACAGGCTAATGAAAAACTGTTTTTT. The chain joins TRBV5-6 to TRBJ1-4, with 7 bases in between that match TRBD1. CDR1 is given as SGHDT and CDR2 as YYEEEE, both from the germline V gene. The CDR3 numbers 14 residues from cysteine through phenylalanine. Solely the CDR3 DNA is kept, with 42 bases framed from the first base. For this chain, trimming is 2 bases at the V end and 3 bases at the J end, and the number of junction bases without a gene match is 1.